One TCR beta chain is described in this entry. The CDR3 spans 15 residues. CDR1 SEHNR and CDR2 FQNEAQ come from the germline V gene (reference sequence). Trimming took 4 bases from V and 2 from J, leaving 14 bases between them. Recruits, aged roughly 18 to 89 years, lived in 25 or so US areas. The data are from a study of blood T cell repertoires in COVID-19. This table comes from immunoSEQ multiplex PCR, and its TCRdb copy is limited to in-frame clones, with some not included. The sample has approximately 290,000 clones, approximately 85% seen once. The sequenced material came from PBMCs or T cells enriched from blood (not recorded which). The clonotype was recovered from a woman aged 25 to 45 who had recovered from COVID-19. The chain employs TRBV7-9 and TRBJ1-2, with unresolved D. The CDR3 DNA sequence: TGTGCCAGCAGCTCCCTCCGCGTGAGGAACTATGGCTACACCTTC. This gives the protein CASSSLRVRNYGYTF.